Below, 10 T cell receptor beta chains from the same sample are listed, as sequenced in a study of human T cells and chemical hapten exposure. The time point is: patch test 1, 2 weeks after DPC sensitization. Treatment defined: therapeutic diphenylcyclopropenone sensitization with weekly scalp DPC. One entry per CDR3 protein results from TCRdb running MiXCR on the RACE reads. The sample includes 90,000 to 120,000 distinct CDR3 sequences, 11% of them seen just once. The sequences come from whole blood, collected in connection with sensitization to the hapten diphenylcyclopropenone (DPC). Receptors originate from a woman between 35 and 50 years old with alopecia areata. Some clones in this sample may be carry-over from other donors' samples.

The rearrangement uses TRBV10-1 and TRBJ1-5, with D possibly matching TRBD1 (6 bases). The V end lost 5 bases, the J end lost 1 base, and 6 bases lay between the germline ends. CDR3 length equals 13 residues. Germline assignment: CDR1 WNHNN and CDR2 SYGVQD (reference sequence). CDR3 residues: CASSTGSNQPQHF. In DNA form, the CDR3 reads TGCGCCAGCAGTACAGGGAGCAATCAGCCCCAGCATTTT.

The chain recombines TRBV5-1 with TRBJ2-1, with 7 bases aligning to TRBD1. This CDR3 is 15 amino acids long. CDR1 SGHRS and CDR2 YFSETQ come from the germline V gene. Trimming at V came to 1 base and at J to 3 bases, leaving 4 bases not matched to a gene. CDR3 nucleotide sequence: TGCGCCAGCAGCTTGTCGCGGACAGGCTACAATGAGCAGTTCTTC. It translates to CASSLSRTGYNEQFF.

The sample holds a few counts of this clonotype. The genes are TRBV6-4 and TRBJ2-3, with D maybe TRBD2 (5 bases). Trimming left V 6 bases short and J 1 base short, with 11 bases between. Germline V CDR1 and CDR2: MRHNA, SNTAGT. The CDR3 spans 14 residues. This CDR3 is CASRAGPGTDTQYF. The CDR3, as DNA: TGTGCCAGCAGGGCGGGCCCCGGCACAGATACGCAGTATTTT.

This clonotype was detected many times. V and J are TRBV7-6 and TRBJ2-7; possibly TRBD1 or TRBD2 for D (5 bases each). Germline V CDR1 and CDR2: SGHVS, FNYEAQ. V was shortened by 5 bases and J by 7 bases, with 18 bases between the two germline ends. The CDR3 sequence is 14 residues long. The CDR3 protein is CASSVDRRGLEQYF. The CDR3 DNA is TGTGCCAGCAGCGTAGACCGACGGGGCCTGGAGCAGTACTTC.

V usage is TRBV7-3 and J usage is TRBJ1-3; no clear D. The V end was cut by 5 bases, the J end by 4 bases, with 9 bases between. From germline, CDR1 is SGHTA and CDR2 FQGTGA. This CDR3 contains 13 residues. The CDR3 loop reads CASSPNSGNTIYF. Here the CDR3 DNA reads TGTGCCAGCAGCCCTAACTCCGGAAACACCATATATTTT.

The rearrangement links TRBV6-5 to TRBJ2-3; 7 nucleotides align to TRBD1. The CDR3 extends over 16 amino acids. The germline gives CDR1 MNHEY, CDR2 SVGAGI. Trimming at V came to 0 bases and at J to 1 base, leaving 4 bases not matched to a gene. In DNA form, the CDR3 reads TGTGCCAGCAGTTACTCAACCGGGACAGGCACAGATACGCAGTATTTT. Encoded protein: CASSYSTGTGTDTQYF.

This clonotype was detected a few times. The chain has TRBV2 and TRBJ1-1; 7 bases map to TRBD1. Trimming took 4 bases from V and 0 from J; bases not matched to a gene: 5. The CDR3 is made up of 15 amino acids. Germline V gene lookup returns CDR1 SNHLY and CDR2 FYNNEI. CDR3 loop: CASSGRQGLNTEAFF. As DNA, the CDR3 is TGTGCCAGCAGTGGCCGACAGGGCCTGAACACTGAAGCTTTCTTT.

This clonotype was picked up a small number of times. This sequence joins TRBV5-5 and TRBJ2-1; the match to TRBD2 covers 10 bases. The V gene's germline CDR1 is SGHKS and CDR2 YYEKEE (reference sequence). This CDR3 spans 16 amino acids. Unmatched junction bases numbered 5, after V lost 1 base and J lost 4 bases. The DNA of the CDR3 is TGTGCCAGCAGCTTGTTTAGCGGGGGGCCTTACAATGAGCAGTTCTTC. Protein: CASSLFSGGPYNEQFF.

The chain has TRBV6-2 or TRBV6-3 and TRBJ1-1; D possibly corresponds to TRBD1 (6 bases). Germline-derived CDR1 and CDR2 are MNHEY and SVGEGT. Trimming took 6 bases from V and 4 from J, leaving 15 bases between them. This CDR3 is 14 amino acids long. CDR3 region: CASSFGGRSTEAFF. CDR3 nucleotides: TGTGCCAGCAGCTTCGGGGGCCGGAGCACTGAAGCTTTCTTT.

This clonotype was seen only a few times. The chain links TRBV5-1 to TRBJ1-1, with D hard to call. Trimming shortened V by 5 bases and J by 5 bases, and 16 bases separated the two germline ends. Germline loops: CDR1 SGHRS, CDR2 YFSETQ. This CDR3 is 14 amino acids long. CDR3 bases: TGCGCCAGCAGAGAGACACGGCTGGGAACTGAAGCTTTCTTT. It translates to CASRETRLGTEAFF.